These 31 T cell receptor beta chains originate from one sample sequenced in a study of shared clonotypes between healthy human individuals (dated by TCRdb to the early 2020s). The library was built by means of the immunoSEQ multiplex PCR assay. TCRdb retrieved this table from immuneACCESS and kept in-frame rearrangements only. Not all clones are present; in checked studies, unresolved V genes account for under half, and no reason is known for the remainder. Counted in this sample were about 110,000 clones; around 68% of them appeared once. The top ten hold approximately 23% of the sample. Input material: memory CD8+ T cells sorted from blood. The cell subset or site label on this specimen signifies: CD45RO+ cells pooled with CCR7-negative TemRA cells. These receptor sequences come from a woman aged 30 to 39 in good health.

The chain links TRBV9 to TRBJ2-3, with a tentative D call TRBD2 (5 bases). Germline loops: CDR1 SGDLS, CDR2 YYNGEE. This CDR3 contains 15 residues. V was trimmed by 0 bases and J by 2 bases, leaving 10 bases between them. CDR3: CASSVGGNPTDTQYF. CDR3 in DNA: TGTGCCAGCAGCGTAGGAGGGAACCCCACAGATACGCAGTATTTT.

The table lists this clone with a few counts. The chain has TRBV7-8 and TRBJ2-3, with D possibly TRBD2 on 6 matching bases. Trimming shortened V by 2 bases and J by 5 bases, and 11 bases separated the two germline ends. CDR1 is SGHVS, CDR2 FQNEAQ, per germline. This CDR3 comprises 14 residues. The CDR3 here is CASSLIPEGDTQYF. CDR3 sequence (DNA): TGTGCCAGCAGCTTAATCCCGGAGGGAGATACGCAGTATTTT.

The rearrangement uses TRBV19 and TRBJ2-5, with D possibly called TRBD1 or TRBD2 (5 bases each). Looked up from germline, CDR1 is LNHDA and CDR2 is SQIVND (reference sequence). The CDR3 runs to 12 residues. The germline V and J ends were trimmed by 10 bases and 1 base, with 10 bases remaining between them. The CDR3, as DNA: TGTGCCACCGCCGGGACCCAAGAGACCCAGTACTTC. The encoded protein is CATAGTQETQYF.

Ten or more counts support this clone. V gene TRBV6-5 combines with J gene TRBJ2-1; tentative D call: TRBD2 (5 bases). The CDR3 covers 13 residues. V lost 6 bases to trimming and J lost 8 bases, with 14 bases between them. CDR1 MNHEY and CDR2 SVGAGI come from the germline V gene. The CDR3 region has the DNA TGTGCCAGCAGCATGGGAGAGAAGGATGAGCAGTTCTTC. This sequence encodes CASSMGEKDEQFF.

The chain combines TRBV28 with TRBJ2-7; a weak D match, TRBD2 (6 bases). V was shortened by 3 bases and J by 2 bases, with 14 bases between the two germline ends. Per germline, CDR1 MDHEN and CDR2 SYDVKM. The CDR3 runs 15 residues. The chain's CDR3 is CASSFRAGWAYEQYF. For the CDR3, the DNA is TGTGCCAGCAGTTTTAGGGCGGGATGGGCCTACGAGCAGTACTTC. The full variable domain, its missing parts supplied by reference TRBV28 and TRBJ2-7, is DVKVTQSSRYLVKRTGEKVFLECVQDMDHENMFWYRQDPGLGLRLIYFSYDVKMKEKGDIPEGYSVSREKKERFSLILESASTNQTSMYLCASSFRAGWAYEQYFGPGTRLTVT.

The chain uses TRBV29-1 and TRBJ2-5, with D possibly TRBD1 on 5 matching bases. Per the germline V gene, CDR1 is SQVTM and CDR2 is ANQGSEA. The germline V and J ends were trimmed by 7 bases and 1 base, with 16 bases remaining between them. CDR3 size: 14 residues. The CDR3 nucleotides read TGCAGCGGACAGCAGGGATTATCCCAAGAGACCCAGTACTTC. It specifies CSGQQGLSQETQYF. The whole variable domain, filled in from reference TRBV29-1 and TRBJ2-5, reads SAVISQKPSRDICQRGTSLTIQCQVDSQVTMMFWYRQQPGQSLTLIATANQGSEATYESGFVIDKFPISRPNLTFSTLTVSNMSPEDSSIYLCSGQQGLSQETQYFGPGTRLLVL.

This clone was observed a handful of times. The chain has TRBV5-1 and TRBJ2-1; D ambiguous. The germline CDR1 and CDR2 sequences are SGHRS and YFSETQ. The CDR3 consists of 12 residues. Trimming shortened V by 2 bases and J by 6 bases, and 6 bases separated the two germline ends. The CDR3 DNA reads as TGCGCCAGCAGCTTAACAAGCAATGAGCAGTTCTTC. Protein: CASSLTSNEQFF.

This clone showed up many times. V and J are TRBV5-1 and TRBJ2-1, with 9 bases fitting TRBD1. The CDR3 covers 15 residues. After removal of 1 base from V and 4 bases from J, the junction contained 3 bases not matched to a gene. Germline loops: CDR1 SGHRS, CDR2 YFSETQ. The CDR3, as DNA: TGCGCCAGCAGCTTGATTGGACAGGGGTACAATGAGCAGTTCTTC. Translated, it gives CASSLIGQGYNEQFF.

This clone occurred many times. This rearrangement joins TRBV7-6 to TRBJ2-5; TRBD2 is a possible D gene (6 bases). With 5 bases removed from V and 9 bases from J, the gap between germline ends came to 13 bases. In germline, CDR1 is SGHVS, CDR2 FNYEAQ. This CDR3 is built from 12 residues. Here the CDR3 DNA reads TGTGCCAGCAGCACCCCGGGGGAGGCCCAGTACTTC. Its translation: CASSTPGEAQYF. Full variable domain (missing parts from reference TRBV7-6 and TRBJ2-5): GAGVSQSPRYKVTKRGQDVALRCDPISGHVSLYWYRQALGQGPEFLTYFNYEAQQDKSGLPNDRFSAERPEGSISTLTIQRTEQRDSAMYRCASSTPGEAQYFGPGTRLLVL.

The CDR3: CASSRGSQPQHF. The CDR3 DNA reads TGTGCCAGCAGCAGGGGAAGCCAGCCCCAGCATTTT. The chain links TRBV5-6 to TRBJ1-5, with D possibly matching TRBD1 (5 bases). Trimming shortened V by 4 bases and J by 7 bases, and 9 bases separated the two germline ends. The germline CDR1 and CDR2 sequences are SGHDT and YYEEEE. The CDR3 has 12 amino acids.

The V gene is TRBV6-4, the J gene TRBJ1-2; 8 bases align to TRBD1. The germline gives CDR1 MRHNA, CDR2 SNTAGT. With V trimmed by 2 bases and J by 6 bases, 5 bases remained unmatched. The length of the CDR3 is 14 residues. CDR3 sequence reads: CASSDLQGANGYTF. CDR3 nucleotide sequence: TGTGCCAGCAGTGACCTTCAGGGGGCTAATGGCTACACCTTC.

This clone was recorded only once. The chain links TRBV5-1 to TRBJ1-2; 9 positions match TRBD1. Trimming took 4 bases from V and 8 from J; bases not matched to a gene: 9. Germline CDR1 SGHRS, CDR2 YFSETQ. The CDR3 totals 14 residues. The CDR3 DNA reads TGCGCCAGCAGCCCGGGACAGGGCGATCGAGGCTACACCTTC. Its translation: CASSPGQGDRGYTF.

Of note for this clone: The germline gene is not matched at one end of the junction; a read error may be the cause. The rearrangement links TRBV7-6 to TRBJ2-3, with 7 bases identical to TRBD2. The V gene's germline CDR1 is SGHVS and CDR2 FNYEAQ. CDR3 length: 14 amino acids. This CDR3 reads CASSLADPTDTQYF. In nucleotides, the CDR3 is TGTGCCAGCAGCCTAGCGGACCCCACAGATACGCAGTATTTT. The full variable domain, with the rest looked up from reference TRBV7-6 and TRBJ2-3, is GAGVSQSPRYKVTKRGQDVALRCDPISGHVSLYWYRQALGQGPEFLTYFNYEAQQDKSGLPNDRFSAERPEGSISTLTIQRTEQRDSAMYRCASSLADPTDTQYFGPGTRLTVL.

V usage is TRBV6-6 and J usage is TRBJ2-7, with no clear D. The CDR3 has 13 amino acids. Trimming pared 4 bases from V and 5 bases from J, leaving 12 bases between. The germline V gene has CDR1 MNHNY and CDR2 SVGAGI (reference sequence). The CDR3 nucleotides are TGTGCCAGCAGTTGGGTTGGCAGCCACGAGCAGTACTTC. Its protein product is CASSWVGSHEQYF.

The rearrangement uses TRBV29-1 and TRBJ2-1; tentative D call: TRBD2 (6 bases). V was clipped by 6 bases and J by 2 bases, with 11 bases between them. The CDR3 totals 13 residues. Germline V gene lookup returns CDR1 SQVTM and CDR2 ANQGSEA. Written as DNA, the CDR3 is TGCAGCGTGTTGGGGGGTACCTACAATGAGCAGTTCTTC. Translated: CSVLGGTYNEQFF.

This clone was counted many times. V is TRBV9 and J is TRBJ2-7, with 7 bases lining up with TRBD2. CDR3 length: 14 residues. Unmatched junction bases numbered 5, after V lost 0 bases and J lost 5 bases. CDR1 is SGDLS, CDR2 YYNGEE, per germline. The CDR3 loop reads CASSVGGSIDEQYF. In nucleotides, the CDR3 is TGTGCCAGCAGCGTAGGCGGGAGTATCGACGAGCAGTACTTC.

This sequence joins TRBV29-1 and TRBJ2-7; D is perhaps TRBD1 or TRBD2 (7 bases each). Deletions cut 4 bases from V and 0 bases from J, with 13 bases between. The germline CDR1 and CDR2 sequences are SQVTM and ANQGSEA. This CDR3 has 14 amino acids. This chain's CDR3 is CSVGGGQLSYEQYF. In nucleotides, the CDR3 is TGCAGCGTTGGGGGGGGACAGCTCTCCTACGAGCAGTACTTC.

This chain connects TRBV29-1 to TRBJ2-7; D ambiguous. Trimming stripped 1 base from V and 3 bases from J, with 7 bases between. The CDR3 length is 12 residues. Germline V gene data show CDR1 as SQVTM and CDR2 as ANQGSEA. In DNA, the CDR3 is TGCAGCGTTGAAGGGGGTCACTACGAGCAGTACTTC. It translates to CSVEGGHYEQYF.

The chain is built from TRBV5-4 and TRBJ2-3; D possibly corresponds to TRBD2 (6 bases). This CDR3 has 17 residues. Germline assignment: CDR1 SGHNT and CDR2 YYREEE (reference sequence). V lost 5 bases, J lost 0 bases, and 19 bases lay in between. The CDR3 loop reads CASRAESLASSTDTQYF. As DNA, the CDR3 is TGTGCCAGCAGGGCGGAATCGCTAGCGTCTAGCACAGATACGCAGTATTTT.

The genes are TRBV4-2 and TRBJ2-7; 11 bases fit TRBD2. The CDR3 extends over 16 amino acids. V was pared by 0 bases and J by 3 bases, with 4 bases of the junction left unmatched. Germline lookup yields CDR1 LGHNA and CDR2 YNFKEQ. The CDR3 nucleotides read TGTGCCAGCAGCCAAGAACTAGCGGGAGCAAACTACGAGCAGTACTTC. It translates to CASSQELAGANYEQYF.

This clone was detected ten times or more. The chain couples TRBV2 to TRBJ1-2; no firm D call. The CDR3 is 14 residues long. V shed 6 bases and J shed 7 bases, with 18 bases lying between them. Germline V gives CDR1 SNHLY, CDR2 FYNNEI. The CDR3 bases are TGTGCCAGCAGGACACCCCAAGGAGTCCTTGGCTACACCTTC. This sequence encodes CASRTPQGVLGYTF.

This clone was seen only a few times. The V gene is TRBV11-3, the J gene TRBJ1-2; 7 bases are shared with TRBD1. The CDR3 is 13 residues long. Germline values: CDR1 SGHNT, CDR2 YENEEA. V lost 4 bases to trimming and J lost 3 bases; unmatched junction nucleotides: 2. The CDR3 bases are TGTGCCAGCAGCTCCGGACAGGACTATGGCTACACCTTC. Its protein product is CASSSGQDYGYTF.

V usage is TRBV4-1 and J usage is TRBJ2-3; D is possibly TRBD1 (6 bases). Trimming shortened V by 5 bases and J by 6 bases, and 15 bases separated the two germline ends. The CDR3 length is 14 residues. CDR1 is MGHRA and CDR2 is YSYEKL in the germline V gene. The CDR3, as DNA: TGCGCCAGCAGCTTTCCCACAGGGAGCGATACGCAGTATTTT. Translated, it gives CASSFPTGSDTQYF.

The table lists this clone with many counts. The V gene is TRBV27, the J gene TRBJ2-7; D gene uncertain. Germline V gene sequence: CDR1 MNHEY, CDR2 SMNVEV (reference sequence). The CDR3 is 15 amino acids. Trimming took 3 bases from V and 2 from J, leaving 14 bases between them. The CDR3 region is CASSFRPEPAYEQYF. CDR3 sequence (DNA): TGTGCCAGCAGTTTTAGGCCCGAGCCCGCCTACGAGCAGTACTTC.

This rearrangement joins TRBV7-9 to TRBJ2-1; D gene uncertain. CDR1 and CDR2 (germline): SEHNR, FQNEAQ (reference sequence). The V end lost 7 bases, the J end lost 8 bases, and 21 bases lay between the germline ends. The CDR3 contains 15 residues. For the CDR3, the DNA is TGTGCCAGCACCCATGTATTACGACTCATGGATGAGCAGTTCTTC. Translation gives CASTHVLRLMDEQFF.

The J gene is TRBJ1-2, the V gene TRBV27, with D tentatively TRBD1 (5 bases). The CDR3 loop spans 14 amino acids. The V gene's germline CDR1 is MNHEY and CDR2 SMNVEV (reference sequence). V gave up 4 bases and J gave up 4 bases, with 13 bases separating them. CDR3 protein: CASSWGGDSYGYTF. DNA of the CDR3: TGTGCCAGCAGTTGGGGCGGAGACAGCTATGGCTACACCTTC.

V is TRBV15 and J is TRBJ2-6, with D perhaps TRBD1 or TRBD2 (6 bases each). The germline V gene has CDR1 LNHNV and CDR2 YYDKDF (reference sequence). The V end was cut by 3 bases, the J end by 4 bases, with 13 bases between. This CDR3 spans 16 amino acids. The CDR3 reads CATSSTGTSGANVLTF. DNA for the CDR3: TGTGCCACCAGCAGCACAGGGACTTCGGGGGCCAACGTCCTGACTTTC.

The CDR3 DNA reads as TGTGCCAGCAGTGAATTTTGGGACAGATTCATGAACACTGAAGCTTTCTTT. This encodes CASSEFWDRFMNTEAFF. The genes are TRBV6-1 and TRBJ1-1, with TRBD1 matching over 7 bases. J lost 0 bases, V lost 2 bases, and 9 bases had no gene match. Germline V gene sequence: CDR1 MNHNS, CDR2 SASEGT. CDR3 length: 17 residues.

The chain employs TRBV11-2 and TRBJ2-5; TRBD2 matches 11 bases. CDR3 length equals 17 residues. Germline trimming cut 4 bases from V and 5 bases from J; bases unmatched to any gene: 12. Germline CDR1 reads SGHAT; CDR2 reads FQNNGV. CDR3 amino acids: CASSSPFTSGSRETQYF. DNA for the CDR3: TGTGCCAGCAGCTCCCCGTTCACTAGCGGGAGTAGGGAGACCCAGTACTTC.

The V and J genes are TRBV5-1 and TRBJ2-2; TRBD1 might be the D (6 bases). CDR1 and CDR2 from the germline V gene are SGHRS and YFSETQ. The CDR3 spans 15 residues. Trimming left V 5 bases short and J 2 bases short, with 13 bases between. The CDR3 reads CASSFTGINTGELFF. The CDR3 nucleotides are TGCGCCAGCAGTTTCACAGGGATTAACACCGGGGAGCTGTTTTTT.

This clone has only a few counts. V usage is TRBV2 and J usage is TRBJ1-2; no definite D call. This CDR3 contains 14 residues. Germline assignment: CDR1 SNHLY and CDR2 FYNNEI. Deletions cut 6 bases from V and 10 bases from J, with 21 bases between. CDR3 DNA: TGTGCCAGCAGAGCTCTTGCCGAGCTCCCAAACTACACCTTC. It translates to CASRALAELPNYTF.